This entry describes one TCR beta chain. Its antigen is unknown. The sample is drawn from a study of neoadjuvant nivolumab and ipilimumab in lung cancer. The study's findings and limits: TCR clonality did not significantly correlate with pathologic tumor regression.

V shed 0 bases, J shed 5 bases, and the junction held 9 bases outside the gene matches. The CDR3 totals 18 residues. From germline, CDR1 is SEHNR and CDR2 FQNEAQ (reference sequence). The data were produced by immunoSEQ multiplex PCR, yet TCRdb's version contains in-frame clones alone and is incomplete. The sample records 30,000 or so clones, 90% being singletons. The source was peripheral blood, collected after neoadjuvant nivolumab, alone or with ipilimumab, at or shortly before surgery. The source is an adult with non-small cell lung cancer. The rearrangement links TRBV7-9 to TRBJ2-3; 12 bases are shared with TRBD2. Written as DNA, the CDR3 is TGTGCCAGCAGCTTAGCGACTAGCGGGGGCCTCGGTGTAGATACGCAGTATTTT. Amino acid sequence: CASSLATSGGLGVDTQYF.